This T cell receptor (beta chain) was obtained from a study of T cells in Graves' hyperthyroidism and ophthalmopathy. Study outcomes and limitations: Expanded thyroid clonotypes (above 0.001) were mostly also found in blood. A model of 13 V-J features distinguished ophthalmopathy from stable hyperthyroidism.

Diagnosis relied on clinical symptoms, serum thyroxine and TRAb, thyroid ultrasound and orbital computed tomography. The blood sample predates any ophthalmopathy symptoms, coming from first hyperthyroidism diagnosis. There were TCR beta CDR3 regions amplified from RNA transcripts. The HTBI set primed first-round TCR CDR3 RT-PCR. TCRdb used MiXCR to reprocess the multiplex PCR reads, holding one entry per CDR3 protein. The sample carries under 40,000 distinct CDR3 sequences, about 50% recorded once. Comments on this clonotype: What it binds is not known.

There are 13 residues in the CDR3. Germline V gene data show CDR1 as SGHRS and CDR2 as YFSETQ. The V gene end was trimmed by 4 bases and the J gene end by 8 bases; junction bases not matched to a gene: 4. The chain recombines TRBV5-1 with TRBJ1-4, with TRBD1 matching 8 bases. The sample comprised blood. This TCR was recovered from a woman in her forties or fifties with Graves' hyperthyroidism that later progressed to Graves' ophthalmopathy. CDR3 amino acids: CASSRDRIEKLFF. The CDR3 coding sequence is TGCGCCAGCAGCAGGGACAGGATAGAAAAACTGTTTTTT.